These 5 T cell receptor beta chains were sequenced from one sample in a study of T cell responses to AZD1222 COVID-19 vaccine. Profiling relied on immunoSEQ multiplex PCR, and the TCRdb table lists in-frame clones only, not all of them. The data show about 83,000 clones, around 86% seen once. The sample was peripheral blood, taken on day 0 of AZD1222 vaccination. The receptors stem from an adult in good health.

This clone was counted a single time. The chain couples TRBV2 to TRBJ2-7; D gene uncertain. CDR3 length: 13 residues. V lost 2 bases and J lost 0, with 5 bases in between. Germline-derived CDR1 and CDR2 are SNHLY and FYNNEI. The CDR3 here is CASSERNSYEQYF. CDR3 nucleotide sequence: TGTGCCAGCAGTGAACGGAACTCCTACGAGCAGTACTTC.

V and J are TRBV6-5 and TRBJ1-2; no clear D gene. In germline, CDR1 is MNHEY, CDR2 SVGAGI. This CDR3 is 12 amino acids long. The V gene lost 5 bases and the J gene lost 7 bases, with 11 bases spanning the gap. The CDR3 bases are TGTGCCAGCAGTAACGGGATTGTTGGCTACACCTTC. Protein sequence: CASSNGIVGYTF.

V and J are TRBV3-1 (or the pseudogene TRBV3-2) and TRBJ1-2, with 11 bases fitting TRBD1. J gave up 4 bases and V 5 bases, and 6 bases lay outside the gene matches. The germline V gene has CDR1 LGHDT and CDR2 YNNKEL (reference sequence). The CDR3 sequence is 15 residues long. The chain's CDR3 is CASSAWTGGGYGYTF. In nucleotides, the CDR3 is TGTGCCAGCAGCGCCTGGACAGGGGGCGGCTATGGCTACACCTTC.

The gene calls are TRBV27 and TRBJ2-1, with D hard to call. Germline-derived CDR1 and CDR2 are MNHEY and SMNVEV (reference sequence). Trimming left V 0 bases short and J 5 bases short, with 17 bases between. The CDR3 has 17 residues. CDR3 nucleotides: TGTGCCAGCAGTTTATCGCACCCCGGACGGAACCACAATGAGCAGTTCTTC. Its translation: CASSLSHPGRNHNEQFF.

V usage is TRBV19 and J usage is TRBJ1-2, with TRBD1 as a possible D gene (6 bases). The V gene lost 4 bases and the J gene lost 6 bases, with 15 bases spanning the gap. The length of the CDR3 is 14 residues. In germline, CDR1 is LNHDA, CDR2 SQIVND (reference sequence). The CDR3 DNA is TGTGCCAGTAGTACCCGTGGGGGGGCCGATGGCTACACCTTC. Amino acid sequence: CASSTRGGADGYTF. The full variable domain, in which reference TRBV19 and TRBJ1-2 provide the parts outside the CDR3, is DGGITQSPKYLFRKEGQNVTLSCEQNLNHDAMYWYRQDPGQGLRLIYYSQIVNDFQKGDIAEGYSVSREKKESFPLTVTSAQKNPTAFYLCASSTRGGADGYTFGSGTRLTVV.